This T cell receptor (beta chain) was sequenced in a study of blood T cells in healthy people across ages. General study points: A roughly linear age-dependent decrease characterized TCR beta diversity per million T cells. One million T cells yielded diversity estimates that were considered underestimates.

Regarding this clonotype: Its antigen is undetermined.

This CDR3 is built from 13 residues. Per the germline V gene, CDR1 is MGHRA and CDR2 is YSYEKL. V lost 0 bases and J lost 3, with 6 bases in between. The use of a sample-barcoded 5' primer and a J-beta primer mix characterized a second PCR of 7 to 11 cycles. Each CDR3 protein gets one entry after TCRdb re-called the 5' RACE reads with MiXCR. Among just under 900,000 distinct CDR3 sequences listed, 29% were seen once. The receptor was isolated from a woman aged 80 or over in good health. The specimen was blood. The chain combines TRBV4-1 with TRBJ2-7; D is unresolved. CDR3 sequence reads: CASSQEASYEQYF. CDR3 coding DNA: TGCGCCAGCAGCCAAGAGGCCAGCTACGAGCAGTACTTC.